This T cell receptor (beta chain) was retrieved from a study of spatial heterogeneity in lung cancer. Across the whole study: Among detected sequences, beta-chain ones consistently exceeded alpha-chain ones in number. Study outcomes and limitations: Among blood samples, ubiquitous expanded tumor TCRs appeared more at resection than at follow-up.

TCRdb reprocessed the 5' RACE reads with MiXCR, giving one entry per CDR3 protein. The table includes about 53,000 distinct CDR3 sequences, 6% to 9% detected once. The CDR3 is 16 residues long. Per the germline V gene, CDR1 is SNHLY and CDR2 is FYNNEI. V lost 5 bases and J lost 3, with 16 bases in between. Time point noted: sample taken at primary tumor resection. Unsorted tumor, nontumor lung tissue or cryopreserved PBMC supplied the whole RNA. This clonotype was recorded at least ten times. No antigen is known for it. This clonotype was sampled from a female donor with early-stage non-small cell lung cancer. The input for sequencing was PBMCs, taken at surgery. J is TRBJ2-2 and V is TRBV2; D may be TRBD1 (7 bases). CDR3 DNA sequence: TGTGCCAGCAGTTTACGACAGGGAGGCGACACCGGGGAGCTGTTTTTT. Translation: CASSLRQGGDTGELFF.